Presented here are 2 T cell receptor beta chains from one specimen sequenced in a study of technical replicates of blood from several donors. Produced via immunoSEQ multiplex PCR; TCRdb's table is partial and in-frame only. The sample consists of about 89,000 clones, around 94% of them appearing once. Sequences were obtained from T cells isolated from PBMCs. The receptors come from a human donor in good health.

The chain combines TRBV28 with TRBJ2-5, with 7 positions matching TRBD1. The germline gives CDR1 MDHEN, CDR2 SYDVKM. The trim removed 2 bases at V and 3 bases at J, leaving 12 bases unmatched. The CDR3 length is 17 residues. The CDR3 reads CASSLNLYGTVEETQYF. CDR3 DNA: TGTGCCAGCAGTTTAAACCTTTACGGGACAGTCGAAGAGACCCAGTACTTC.

This chain uses TRBV9 with TRBJ1-4, with D uncertain. Germline V gene sequence: CDR1 SGDLS, CDR2 YYNGEE. This CDR3 contains 14 residues. Trimming left V 0 bases short and J 5 bases short, with 8 bases between. CDR3 loop: CASSVDQKNEKLFF. Here the CDR3 DNA reads TGTGCCAGCAGCGTAGACCAGAAGAATGAAAAACTGTTTTTT.